Listed below are T cell receptor beta chains from one sample, sequenced in a study of human T cells and chemical hapten exposure. TCRdb recomputed calls from the RACE reads with MiXCR, one row per CDR3 protein. The sample lists 300,000 to 450,000 distinct CDR3 sequences; roughly 4.8% were seen once. The specimen comprised whole blood, sampled in connection with sensitization to the hapten diphenylcyclopropenone (DPC). Every receptor here comes from a woman in her forties or fifties with alopecia areata. Some clones in this sample may be carry-over from other donors' samples. CDR3s include the opening cysteine and the closing phenylalanine or tryptophan. The order of the fields is clone size, D gene, J gene, V gene, CDR3 DNA, CDR3 protein. D genes are given only for firm matches. Clone size is given for some rows only: seen once, a few or many times, or a class if the clone is expanded.

size: .; D: .; J: TRBJ1-1; V: TRBV20-1; DNA: TGCAGTGCTCCAGGGGAGGCGAACACTGAAGCTTTCTTT; CDR3: CSAPGEANTEAFF
size: .; D: .; J: TRBJ1-2; V: TRBV18; DNA: TGTGCCAGCTCACCAACAGGGACGATAGGCTACACCTTC; CDR3: CASSPTGTIGYTF
size: many; D: .; J: TRBJ1-4; V: TRBV18; DNA: TGTGCCAGCTCACGTCAACGTGCAACTAATGAAAAACTGTTTTTT; CDR3: CASSRQRATNEKLFF
size: many; D: TRBD2; J: TRBJ2-1; V: TRBV20-1; DNA: TGCAGTGCTAGAGCCGGACTAGCGGGAGGGGCCGGCACAAATGAGCAGTTCTTC; CDR3: CSARAGLAGGAGTNEQFF
size: .; D: TRBD2; J: TRBJ2-7; V: TRBV27; DNA: TGTGCCAGCAGTTCCCGACTAGCGGGACCCCACTCCGAGCAGTACTTC; CDR3: CASSSRLAGPHSEQYF
size: few; D: .; J: TRBJ1-1; V: TRBV14; DNA: TGTGCCAGCAGCCCTCAAAGGGGCGAAGCTTTCTTT; CDR3: CASSPQRGEAFF
size: many; D: .; J: TRBJ2-3; V: TRBV7-3; DNA: TGTGCCACTTCGACAGGACTCCTTAGCACAGATACGCAGTATTTT; CDR3: CATSTGLLSTDTQYF
size: .; D: .; J: TRBJ2-3; V: TRBV7-2; DNA: TGTGCCAGCAGCTTAAATCTCTTCATATTAGAGTCCACAGATACGCAGTATTTT; CDR3: CASSLNLFILESTDTQYF
size: many; D: .; J: TRBJ1-5; V: TRBV27; DNA: TGTGCCAGCTCTCAGGTCAGGCAGCCCCAGCATTTT; CDR3: CASSQVRQPQHF
size: .; D: .; J: TRBJ1-6; V: TRBV2; DNA: TGTGCCAGCAGTGAATTGGGGGTATTATCACCCCTCCACTTT; CDR3: CASSELGVLSPLHF
size: few; D: .; J: TRBJ2-1; V: TRBV5-1; DNA: TGCGCCAGCAGCTCTACCTTGAGTCCCACCAATGAGCAGTTCTTC; CDR3: CASSSTLSPTNEQFF
size: few; D: TRBD1; J: TRBJ1-4; V: TRBV23-1; DNA: TGCGCCAGCAGTCCCCCCAGACAGGGGCAGTATAATGAAAAACTGTTTTTT; CDR3: CASSPPRQGQYNEKLFF
size: few; D: .; J: TRBJ2-5; V: TRBV7-9; DNA: TGTGCCAGCAGCCGGGGGACGGAGAAAGAGACCCAGTACTTC; CDR3: CASSRGTEKETQYF
size: many; D: .; J: TRBJ1-2; V: TRBV3-1; DNA: TGTGCCAGCAGCCAAGATCAACGGGGGGCAAGTGGCTACACCTTC; CDR3: CASSQDQRGASGYTF
size: few; D: .; J: TRBJ1-5; V: TRBV5-4; DNA: TGTGCCAGCAGCTTCGACAGTCAGCCCCAGCATTTT; CDR3: CASSFDSQPQHF
size: few; D: .; J: TRBJ1-5; V: TRBV27; DNA: TGTGCCAGCAGTTTCAAAGGGAGCGGTCAGCCCCAGCATTTT; CDR3: CASSFKGSGQPQHF
size: many; D: .; J: TRBJ2-3; V: TRBV5-1; DNA: TGCGCCAGCAGCTTGGACGGGAGAAGCACAGATACGCAGTATTTT; CDR3: CASSLDGRSTDTQYF
size: many; D: .; J: TRBJ2-3; V: TRBV12-3/TRBV12-4; DNA: TGTGCCAGCAGTGGAGGACCGGTCACCACAGATACGCAGTATTTT; CDR3: CASSGGPVTTDTQYF
size: .; D: .; J: TRBJ1-6; V: TRBV12-3/TRBV12-4; DNA: TGTGCCAGCAGTTCCAACACTGAAAATTCACCCCTCCACTTT; CDR3: CASSSNTENSPLHF
size: many; D: TRBD1; J: TRBJ1-1; V: TRBV6-5; DNA: TGTGCCAGCAGTTTTACAGGGGAGAGATGGGGGATGAACACTGAAGCTTTCTTT; CDR3: CASSFTGERWGMNTEAFF
size: few; D: .; J: TRBJ2-3; V: TRBV20-1; DNA: TGCAGTGCTAGAGATGACCGGGAGGGGGCGAATACGCAGTATTTT; CDR3: CSARDDREGANTQYF
size: few; D: .; J: TRBJ2-3; V: TRBV20-1; DNA: TGCAGTGCTGGACCGGGGAGCACAGATACGCAGTATTTT; CDR3: CSAGPGSTDTQYF
size: .; D: .; J: TRBJ1-5; V: TRBV20-1; DNA: TGCAGTGCTTACGGAGGGTCGAACAATCAGCCCCAGCATTTT; CDR3: CSAYGGSNNQPQHF
size: .; D: TRBD2; J: TRBJ2-3; V: TRBV24-1; DNA: TGTGCCACCGGTCCTGGCGGGAGGGGAAGAGATACGCAGTATTTT; CDR3: CATGPGGRGRDTQYF
size: few; D: .; J: TRBJ1-6; V: TRBV3-1; DNA: TGTGCCAGCAGCCAAGTATCCAGGGTCGGTTCACCCCTCCACTTT; CDR3: CASSQVSRVGSPLHF
size: many; D: .; J: TRBJ2-3; V: TRBV7-6; DNA: TGTGCCAGCAGCTTAACCGACCCGGGACGAGGCACAGATACGCAGTATTTT; CDR3: CASSLTDPGRGTDTQYF
size: .; D: TRBD1; J: TRBJ1-1; V: TRBV4-2; DNA: TGTGCCAGCAGCCAAGTAGGGCAGGGGGCGAAAGGAGCTTTCTTT; CDR3: CASSQVGQGAKGAFF
size: few; D: .; J: TRBJ2-7; V: TRBV7-9; DNA: TGTGCCAGCAGCTTAGGTACAGGGAAATACGAGCAGTACTTC; CDR3: CASSLGTGKYEQYF
size: many; D: .; J: TRBJ2-1; V: TRBV24-1; DNA: TGTGCCACCAGTGCCCATACAGCGGGCTACAATGAGCAGTTCTTC; CDR3: CATSAHTAGYNEQFF
size: few; D: .; J: TRBJ1-2; V: TRBV12-3/TRBV12-4; DNA: TGTGCCAGCAGTTTAGACGGATACTATGGCTACACCTTC; CDR3: CASSLDGYYGYTF
size: many; D: TRBD1; J: TRBJ1-4; V: TRBV7-9; DNA: TGTGCCAGCAGCCACTTGGACAGGGAGAATGAAAAACTGTTTTTT; CDR3: CASSHLDRENEKLFF
size: few; D: .; J: TRBJ1-1; V: TRBV20-1; DNA: TGCAGTGCTAGAGATTACGGGGGAAACACTGAAGCTTTCTTT; CDR3: CSARDYGGNTEAFF
size: many; D: TRBD2; J: TRBJ2-7; V: TRBV28; DNA: TGTGCCAGCAGTACGATCACTAGCGGCTACGAGCAGTACTTC; CDR3: CASSTITSGYEQYF
size: .; D: TRBD1; J: TRBJ2-7; V: TRBV11-1; DNA: TGTGCCAGCAGCTTGGACAGGGTAACAACCTACGAGCAGTACTTC; CDR3: CASSLDRVTTYEQYF
size: many; D: .; J: TRBJ2-3; V: TRBV12-3/TRBV12-4; DNA: TGTGCCAGCAGCTACCCCGGGATCCTGGAAGATACGCAGTATTTT; CDR3: CASSYPGILEDTQYF
size: many; D: TRBD1; J: TRBJ1-5; V: TRBV19; DNA: TGTGCCAGTAGCCCCTGGGGGACAGGGGTCGAGCCCCAGCATTTT; CDR3: CASSPWGTGVEPQHF
size: many; D: TRBD2; J: TRBJ2-1; V: TRBV6-5; DNA: TGTGCCAGCAGTCGGACTAGCGGCGGGGTCGAGAATGAGCAGTTCTTC; CDR3: CASSRTSGGVENEQFF
size: few; D: TRBD2; J: TRBJ2-7; V: TRBV20-1; DNA: TGCAGTGCTCAGGGACTAGCGGGCTCCTACGAGCAGTACTTC; CDR3: CSAQGLAGSYEQYF
size: .; D: .; J: TRBJ2-1; V: TRBV27; DNA: TGTGCCAGCAGTTTGTACGCGAGAGGGGGCTACAATGAGCAGTTCTTC; CDR3: CASSLYARGGYNEQFF
size: .; D: .; J: TRBJ1-5; V: TRBV7-9; DNA: TGTGCCAGCAGCTTAAGTCGCGGGTCCGTGGGGCTGAATAGCAATCAGCCCCAGCATTTT; CDR3: CASSLSRGSVGLNSNQPQHF
size: many; D: TRBD1; J: TRBJ2-1; V: TRBV9; DNA: TGTGCCAGCAGCCTAATACCTATCCCGGGACAGGGGGCGCTTTACAATGAGCAGTTCTTC; CDR3: CASSLIPIPGQGALYNEQFF
size: many; D: .; J: TRBJ1-1; V: TRBV29-1; DNA: TGCAGCGTTGCCCCGAGCACTGAAGCTTTCTTT; CDR3: CSVAPSTEAFF
size: many; D: .; J: TRBJ2-6; V: TRBV10-3; DNA: TGTGCCATCAGTGAGCCGGCCGGACGGAGCTCTGGGGCCAACGTCCTGACTTTC; CDR3: CAISEPAGRSSGANVLTF
size: few; D: .; J: TRBJ2-5; V: TRBV6-2/TRBV6-3; DNA: TGTGCCAGCACCTACGTGGGACTTGGCAGGCAGACCCAGTACTTC; CDR3: CASTYVGLGRQTQYF
size: many; D: TRBD1; J: TRBJ1-1; V: TRBV6-5; DNA: TGTGCCAGCAGTTACCAACAGGGGCGGAACACTGAAGCTTTCTTT; CDR3: CASSYQQGRNTEAFF
size: .; D: .; J: TRBJ2-3; V: TRBV20-1; DNA: TGCAGTGCTCTCGTACCAGTAGGCGGTACGCAGTATTTT; CDR3: CSALVPVGGTQYF
size: many; D: .; J: TRBJ1-1; V: TRBV6-1; DNA: TGCGGGGGGGGTTACACTGAAGCTTTCTTT; CDR3: CGGGYTEAFF